This T cell receptor beta chain derives from a study of blood T cell repertoires in COVID-19. The repertoire was sequenced with immunoSEQ multiplex PCR; TCRdb's copy has only in-frame clones and lacks some. The sample has 130,000 to 150,000 clones; 79% are singletons. The germline V gene has CDR1 SGDLS and CDR2 YYNGEE. The CDR3 totals 19 residues. Deletions cut 4 bases from V and 0 bases from J, with 25 bases between. Sample: peripheral blood. V usage is TRBV9 and J usage is TRBJ1-2; D perhaps matches TRBD1 (5 bases). This TCR came from a man in his 60s with acute or convalescent COVID-19. CDR3 coding DNA: TGTGCCAGCAGCCCTCTTCGTGGGGAGGGGCGCCGTACTAACTATGGCTACACCTTC. It is translated as CASSPLRGEGRRTNYGYTF.